Below, 19 T cell receptor beta chains from the same sample are listed, as sequenced in a study of blood T cell repertoires in COVID-19. Assay used: immunoSEQ multiplex PCR; TCRdb lists only in-frame clones, some missing. Of some 71,000 clones in the sample, less than 85% were seen once. The specimen was peripheral blood. The receptors originated from a man aged 45-60 years with COVID-19, enrolled during active disease.

This chain joins TRBV18 and TRBJ2-3; TRBD2 agrees at 7 bases. This CDR3 contains 16 residues. The trim removed 0 bases at V and 4 bases at J, leaving 7 bases unmatched. CDR1 is KGHSH and CDR2 is LQKENI in the germline V gene. In DNA form, the CDR3 reads TGTGCCAGCTCACCACCGGGGTTGCGGGGGTCAGATACGCAGTATTTT. Translation gives CASSPPGLRGSDTQYF.

The V and J genes are TRBV6-5 and TRBJ2-7; D unresolved. The germline V gene encodes CDR1 MNHEY and CDR2 SVGAGI. Trimming shortened V by 0 bases and J by 3 bases, and 9 bases separated the two germline ends. CDR3 length equals 14 residues. The CDR3 DNA reads as TGTGCCAGCAGTTACTCGGCGGCTAACTACGAGCAGTACTTC. It translates to CASSYSAANYEQYF.

Here the CDR3 DNA reads TGTGCCAGTAGTCGGTCTAGCGGGTGGAATGAGCAGTTCTTC. It translates to CASSRSSGWNEQFF. The chain employs TRBV19 and TRBJ2-1; 8 bases fit TRBD2. The V and J ends lost 5 bases and 7 bases, in that order; junction bases with no gene match: 7. CDR1 and CDR2 from the germline V gene are LNHDA and SQIVND (reference sequence). This CDR3 contains 14 residues.

Only one count was recorded for this clone. The chain carries TRBV12-3 or TRBV12-4 and TRBJ2-7; TRBD1 aligns across 7 bases. Losses at the gene ends were 6 bases for V and 3 bases for J; bases not matched to a gene: 2. The CDR3 extends over 12 amino acids. The DNA of the CDR3 is TGTGCCAGCAGAGGGGACAGCTACGAGCAGTACTTC. Its protein is CASRGDSYEQYF.

Notes on this clone: No conserved phenylalanine or tryptophan ends this CDR3, so it is likely a read error. The gene calls are TRBV30 and TRBJ2-7; the match to TRBD2 covers 7 bases. CDR3 length equals 15 residues. Per germline, CDR1 GTSNPN and CDR2 SVGIG (reference sequence). Germline trimming cut 2 bases from V and 3 bases from J; bases unmatched to any gene: 10. CDR3 sequence reads: CAWSIWQGLNYEQYL. The CDR3 nucleotides read TGTGCCTGGAGTATTTGGCAGGGACTAAACTACGAGCAGTACCTC.

The chain joins TRBV9 to TRBJ2-7, with 10 bases lining up with TRBD1. Looked up from germline, CDR1 is SGDLS and CDR2 is YYNGEE. Unmatched junction bases numbered 6, after V lost 4 bases and J lost 5 bases. The CDR3 runs to 14 residues. The CDR3 here is CASSPGQGINEQYF. The CDR3 bases are TGTGCCAGCAGCCCGGGACAGGGGATCAACGAGCAGTACTTC.

This clone turned up a few times. The rearrangement links TRBV6-6 to TRBJ2-2, with 8 positions matching TRBD1. The length of the CDR3 is 13 residues. Germline V gene lookup returns CDR1 MNHNY and CDR2 SVGAGI (reference sequence). Trimming at V came to 9 bases and at J to 7 bases, leaving 7 bases not matched to a gene. Written as DNA, the CDR3 is TGTGCCAGTCTGACAGGGGTAGACGGGGAGCTGTTTTTT. It yields the protein CASLTGVDGELFF.

The J gene is TRBJ2-2, the V gene TRBV2; 7 bases line up with TRBD2. J lost 2 bases, V lost 8 bases, and 5 bases had no gene match. The CDR3 covers 14 residues. From germline, CDR1 is SNHLY and CDR2 FYNNEI. CDR3 sequence: CASRRLANTGELFF. The CDR3 DNA is TGTGCCAGCCGGCGACTAGCTAACACCGGGGAGCTGTTTTTT.

The CDR3 sequence: CASSPLAGAGGYTF. The CDR3 coding sequence is TGTGCCAGCAGCCCCCTGGCGGGGGCAGGTGGCTACACCTTC. V usage is TRBV11-2 and J usage is TRBJ1-2; TRBD1 might be the D (6 bases). Trimming stripped 5 bases from V and 7 bases from J, with 17 bases between. CDR1 and CDR2 from the germline V gene are SGHAT and FQNNGV. This CDR3 region has 14 residues. Full variable domain (remainder filled in from reference TRBV11-2 and TRBJ1-2): EAGVAQSPRYKIIEKRQSVAFWCNPISGHATLYWYQQILGQGPKLLIQFQNNGVVDDSQLPKDRFSAERLKGVDSTLKIQPAKLEDSAVYLCASSPLAGAGGYTFGSGTRLTVV.

The chain employs TRBV27 and TRBJ1-2; the match to TRBD1 covers 10 bases. V dropped 2 bases and J dropped 5; count of bases not matched to a gene: 5. This CDR3 spans 15 amino acids. CDR1 is MNHEY, CDR2 SMNVEV, per germline (reference sequence). The CDR3 DNA is TGTGCCAGCAGTTTAAAGGGGACAGGGGTTTATGGCTACACCTTC. It codes for CASSLKGTGVYGYTF.

The chain is built from TRBV18 and TRBJ2-1, with 8 nucleotides matching TRBD2. The CDR3 sequence is 15 residues long. Germline loops: CDR1 KGHSH, CDR2 LQKENI. The ends lost 4 bases at V and 4 bases at J; junction bases unmatched: 6. CDR3 DNA sequence: TGTGCCAGCTCACAAACTAGCGGAGAATACAATGAGCAGTTCTTC. Translating it yields CASSQTSGEYNEQFF.

The chain carries TRBV7-2 and TRBJ2-7, with D maybe TRBD2 (5 bases). Germline CDR1 and CDR2: SGHTA and FQGNSA. V was cut by 1 base and J by 2 bases, with 9 bases left in between. CDR3 length equals 14 residues. The CDR3 nucleotides are TGTGCCAGCAGCTTAGACGGACTGGCCTACGAGCAGTACTTC. Its translation: CASSLDGLAYEQYF.

The chain links TRBV24-1 to TRBJ2-1; 8 bases are shared with TRBD2. The V gene's germline CDR1 is KGHDR and CDR2 SFDVKD. V shed 9 bases and J 8 bases; nucleotides not matched to a gene: 14. This CDR3 spans 15 amino acids. The chain's CDR3 is CATGSGAGVYDEQFF. The CDR3 nucleotides read TGTGCCACCGGCTCTGGAGCGGGGGTTTATGATGAGCAGTTCTTC.

CDR3 DNA sequence: TGTGCCAGCAGCCTAAAAACTAGTGGCGAGCAGTTCTTC. Its protein is CASSLKTSGEQFF. The chain combines TRBV11-2 with TRBJ2-1, with D tentatively TRBD2 (5 bases). This CDR3 region has 13 residues. The germline V gene encodes CDR1 SGHAT and CDR2 FQNNGV. The V end lost 5 bases, the J end lost 10 bases, and 15 bases lay between the germline ends.

V is TRBV9 and J is TRBJ2-2, with 14 bases lining up with TRBD2. This CDR3 contains 16 residues. V was clipped by 3 bases and J by 6 bases; unmatched bases: 4. CDR1 and CDR2 (germline): SGDLS, YYNGEE. The CDR3 nucleotides read TGTGCCAGCAGCGGGGGACTAGCGGGGGAGTCCGGGGAGCTGTTTTTT. This sequence encodes CASSGGLAGESGELFF.

The V and J genes are TRBV15 and TRBJ2-1, with 7 positions matching TRBD2. The V segment lost 4 bases and the J segment 0 bases; nucleotides outside the gene matches: 9. The CDR3 consists of 17 residues. CDR1 is LNHNV and CDR2 is YYDKDF in the germline V gene (reference sequence). The CDR3 bases are TGTGCCACCAGCATAGGGACTATCCTGAGCTCCTACAATGAGCAGTTCTTC. Translating gives CATSIGTILSSYNEQFF.

The chain is built from TRBV5-1 and TRBJ2-7; 8 nucleotides match TRBD1. Losses at the gene ends were 4 bases for V and 5 bases for J; bases not matched to a gene: 11. The V gene's germline CDR1 is SGHRS and CDR2 YFSETQ. This CDR3 is built from 15 residues. DNA for the CDR3: TGCGCCAGCAGCGTGCAGGGGGCGCCGGGCCACGAGCAGTACTTC. Encoded protein: CASSVQGAPGHEQYF.

This chain links TRBV15 with TRBJ1-5; D is undetermined. V was pared by 0 bases and J by 7 bases, with 10 bases between. Looked up from germline, CDR1 is LNHNV and CDR2 is YYDKDF (reference sequence). This CDR3 is built from 14 residues. As DNA, the CDR3 is TGTGCCACCAGCAGAGAGGTTGGGAGACAGCCCCAGCATTTT. It codes for CATSREVGRQPQHF.

This chain uses TRBV19 with TRBJ2-5; 13 nucleotides line up with TRBD2. Trimming cost V 5 bases and J 4 bases; bases outside gene matches: 10. This CDR3 comprises 17 residues. Germline lookup yields CDR1 LNHDA and CDR2 SQIVND (reference sequence). CDR3 amino acids: CASSPRRLAGGRETQYF. CDR3 DNA: TGTGCCAGTAGTCCCAGGAGACTAGCGGGGGGAAGAGAGACCCAGTACTTC.